The rows below give T cell receptor beta chains drawn from one sample of a study of control samples from healthy donors and cancer patients. Clones were read by immunoSEQ multiplex PCR, and TCRdb kept only the in-frame ones, dropping some. Of 60,000 to 75,000 clones in the sample, roughly nine tenths were seen once. The source material was PBMCs. The receptor set was obtained from a man aged 60 to 75 with colorectal cancer. Each CDR3 is given with its conserved first and last residue. The D gene is left open where the match is weak. Clone size is stated in some rows and not others, as once, few, many or a class when expanded.

J gene	V gene	clone size	D gene	CDR3 protein	CDR3 DNA
TRBJ1-2	TRBV2	-	-	CASRTGRTNYGYTF	TGTGCCAGCCGAACAGGGAGAACTAACTATGGCTACACCTTC
TRBJ1-6	TRBV6-5	-	-	CASKEWPNSPLHF	TGTGCCAGCAAGGAGTGGCCAAATTCACCCCTCCACTTT
TRBJ1-2	TRBV2	once	-	CASSPDRANYGYTF	TGTGCCAGCAGTCCAGACAGAGCTAACTATGGCTACACCTTC
TRBJ1-1	TRBV19	-	TRBD1	CAARQGNTEAFF	TGTGCCGCCCGACAGGGGAACACTGAAGCTTTCTTT
TRBJ2-1	TRBV12-3/TRBV12-4	-	-	CASSRGLNEQFF	TGTGCCAGCAGCCGCGGGTTGAATGAGCAGTTCTTC
TRBJ2-7	TRBV6-5	-	-	CASSYSTQGDEQYF	TGTGCCAGCAGTTACTCCACACAGGGCGACGAGCAGTACTTC
TRBJ1-5	TRBV2	-	TRBD1	CASGGQGNQPQHF	TGTGCCAGCGGCGGACAGGGGAATCAGCCCCAGCATTTT
TRBJ2-6	TRBV6-5	-	-	CASSSGPGANVLTF	TGTGCCTCCAGCAGTGGCCCTGGGGCCAACGTCCTGACTTTC
TRBJ2-3	TRBV24-1	once	-	CATSDFPETDTQYF	TGTGCCACCAGTGATTTTCCAGAGACAGATACGCAGTATTTT
TRBJ2-4	TRBV20-1	-	-	CSASYGGEKNIQYF	TGCAGTGCTAGTTACGGGGGAGAGAAAAACATTCAGTACTTC